This T cell receptor (beta chain) was retrieved from a study of blood T cell repertoires in COVID-19 (dated by TCRdb to about 2020). Looking at the study overall: Collaborator samples came from the United States, Italy and Spain and covered acute and convalescent phases of COVID-19. The repertoires were released in a freely available public database meant as a resource for research on the immune response to SARS-CoV-2. Nearly every sample came with metadata listing a de-identified subject ID, COVID-19 status, age in years and sex. Samples came from the ongoing ImmuneRACE study (first 160 participants) plus 1,254 subjects from 6 global collaborators. Subjects who had been exposed to COVID-19, were actively infected with it, or had recovered from it provided the deeply sampled blood TCRbeta repertoires that made up the dataset. Where available, HLA class I and class II types were obtained from metadata supplied by the sample provider rather than from assay-based typing. The material from the prospective study consisted of cDNA or gDNA derived from T cells, B-cell-depleted T cells, or PBMCs.

The CDR3 has 14 amino acids, counting the end cysteine and phenylalanine. The kept DNA is CDR3 alone, 42 bases in frame from the first base. CDR1 and CDR2, per the germline V gene, are SGHVS and FNYEAQ. Ends trimmed: V by 5 bases, J by 5 bases; bases unmatched to a gene: 6. The immunoSEQ Assay, a bias-controlled multiplex PCR, was used to amplify TCRbeta CDR3 regions from genomic DNA. The original methods were these. Nucleated cell counts per sample were estimated from amplification of reference gene primers within the assay. To quantify the absolute abundance of each unique TCRbeta CDR3 rearrangement, sequence reads were collapsed and filtered. For each sample, productive Simpson clonality was calculated as the square root of Simpson's diversity index across productive rearrangements. Here the immuneACCESS table is served through TCRdb, limited to in-frame sequences with V and J called. Missing clones are a known gap in these copies; in checked studies unresolved V genes cover under half, and the rest lacks a known reason. V, J and clone size are those of that table, while D and trimming were read from the DNA. This sample comprises under 300,000 clones, around 90% of them detected only once. The top ten constitute 2.3% of the sample.

Enrolling through a virtual design, the prospective study's participants ranged in age from roughly 18 to 100 years and lived across roughly 24 United States geographic areas. Cohort assignment in the prospective study relied on participant-reported clinical history from a screening survey and a study questionnaire. In the prospective study, mobile phlebotomists collected whole blood, serum and a nasopharyngeal or oropharyngeal swab from each participant. Participants in the prospective study had the option to provide additional blood draws and questionnaires over a roughly 2-month period. Before DNA extraction, prospective study blood samples were shipped either frozen or at room temperature. Results the study describes overall, beyond this receptor: The amount of clinical and demographic metadata varied by source and participant and was provided uncurated.

About this clone itself: Its binding antigen is unknown. Per-base quality was not reported, and no clone a single base away is much larger than it.

The chain couples TRBV7-6 to TRBJ2-7; TRBD1 aligns with 10 central bases. The receptor was derived from a woman in her forties with acute COVID-19. Sequenced: PBMCs or T cells enriched from blood (not recorded which). The CDR3 protein is CASSPGTGAHEQYF. The bases read TGTGCCAGCAGCCCCGGGACAGGGGCACACGAGCAGTACTTC.